The sequence of this TCR beta chain was determined in a study of early T cells in non-severe SARS-CoV-2 infection. About the study: Sequencing used unsorted whole-blood bulk RNA, so chains lack pairing.

Points from the study as a whole: Matches to VDJdb favored anti-spike CD8 responses and missed private and CD4 specificities.

The protocol attached unique molecular identifiers to individual cDNA molecules. TCRdb ran MiXCR on the 5' RACE reads and lists one entry per CDR3 protein. The table includes 65,000 to 85,000 distinct CDR3 sequences, approximately 13% detected once. This clonotype was seen a handful of times. Its specificity is unknown. This receptor was taken from an adult who was a healthcare worker with PCR-confirmed SARS-CoV-2 infection or an uninfected control (not recorded which). Sequencing was done on a sample of whole blood.

The chain's CDR3 is CASSPGLAGTEETQYF. CDR3 nucleotide sequence: TGTGCCAGCAGTCCCGGACTAGCGGGGACGGAAGAGACCCAGTACTTC. V gene TRBV12-3 or TRBV12-4 combines with J gene TRBJ2-5; 12 nucleotides line up with TRBD2. The CDR3 contains 16 residues. The V segment lost 5 bases and the J segment 3 bases; nucleotides outside the gene matches: 7.